This passage covers 29 T cell receptor beta chains from one sample sequenced in a study of blood T cells in healthy people across ages. Primers used in a second PCR of roughly 6 to 11 cycles were a sample-barcoded 5' primer and a J-beta primer mix. From the 5' RACE reads, TCRdb called clonotypes with MiXCR, one entry per CDR3 protein. The sample lists more than 800,000 distinct CDR3 sequences; around 45% were seen once. The sample taken for sequencing was blood. The receptors come from a woman aged 60-75 years in good health.

J is TRBJ2-7 and V is TRBV15; D assignment may be TRBD1 or TRBD2 (5 bases each). The CDR3 runs 14 residues. With 4 bases removed from V and 0 bases from J, the gap between germline ends came to 10 bases. Germline-derived CDR1 and CDR2 are LNHNV and YYDKDF (reference sequence). In nucleotides, the CDR3 is TGTGCCACCAGCACCGGGGCGGACTCCTACGAGCAGTACTTC. Its protein product is CATSTGADSYEQYF.

This chain connects TRBV4-1 to TRBJ1-5; D call uncertain. The CDR3 is made up of 15 amino acids. The germline V gene encodes CDR1 MGHRA and CDR2 YSYEKL. V was pared by 0 bases and J by 0 bases, with 6 bases between. In nucleotides, the CDR3 is TGCGCCAGCAGCCAAGATGTGGGTAGCAATCAGCCCCAGCATTTT. Translating gives CASSQDVGSNQPQHF.

The CDR3 spells CSASYRTQETQYF. CDR3 sequence (DNA): TGCAGTGCTAGTTACCGGACCCAAGAGACCCAGTACTTC. This rearrangement joins TRBV20-1 to TRBJ2-5; no firm D call. Looked up from germline, CDR1 is DFQATT and CDR2 is SNEGSKA (reference sequence). This CDR3 has 13 residues. V was pared by 3 bases and J by 1 base, with 9 bases between.

This clonotype was seen only a few times. The rearrangement uses TRBV6-2 or TRBV6-3 and TRBJ2-3; 8 bases fit TRBD2. Trimming removed 2 bases from V and 0 bases from J; junction bases left unmatched: 10. CDR3 length equals 18 residues. Germline loops: CDR1 MNHEY, CDR2 SVGEGT. In DNA form, the CDR3 reads TGTGCCAGCAGTTACAAGGCGGGAGGTCCCTGGAGCACAGATACGCAGTATTTT. The encoded protein is CASSYKAGGPWSTDTQYF.

CDR3 sequence: CASSRGTDSYNSPLHF. In DNA, the CDR3 is TGTGCCAGCAGCCGCGGGACAGACTCCTATAATTCACCCCTCCACTTT. This rearrangement joins TRBV7-2 to TRBJ1-6, with 7 bases that match TRBD1. Germline loops: CDR1 SGHTA, CDR2 FQGNSA. With V trimmed by 5 bases and J by 0 bases, 4 bases remained unmatched. CDR3 length: 16 residues. Variable domain in full (rest from reference TRBV7-2 and TRBJ1-6): GAGVSQSPSNKVTEKGKDVELRCDPISGHTALYWYRQSLGQGLEFLIYFQGNSAPDKSGLPSDRFSAERTGGSVSTLTIQRTQQEDSAVYLCASSRGTDSYNSPLHFGNGTRLTVT.

Note on this clonotype: With a much larger clone just one base away, this may be a read error. This chain connects TRBV27 to TRBJ2-7; D is unclear. The V and J ends lost 11 bases and 6 bases respectively, with 14 bases between them. The CDR3 loop spans 11 amino acids. Per the germline V gene, CDR1 is MNHEY and CDR2 is SMNVEV (reference sequence). CDR3 sequence (DNA): TGTGCCTCTCAATCCCTCTGCGAGCAGTACTTC. As protein: CASQSLCEQYF.

V usage is TRBV30 and J usage is TRBJ2-5; possibly TRBD1 for D (6 bases). V lost 0 bases and J 5 bases, leaving 16 bases between the germline ends. Germline CDR1 reads GTSNPN; CDR2 reads SVGIG (reference sequence). The CDR3 covers 15 residues. The CDR3 sequence: CAWSVPTGAGETQYF. The CDR3 DNA sequence: TGTGCCTGGAGTGTACCGACAGGCGCCGGGGAGACCCAGTACTTC.

The chain's CDR3 is CASSARDRLAGDTDTQYF. The CDR3 region has the DNA TGTGCCAGCAGCGCAAGGGATCGACTAGCGGGGGACACAGATACGCAGTATTTT. The chain employs TRBV21-1 and TRBJ2-3; the table's D gene call, TRBD2, was not cross checked with the DNA. TRBV21-1 is flagged as a pseudogene. The CDR3 covers 18 residues.

The chain couples TRBV5-1 to TRBJ2-4; perhaps TRBD1 as D (6 bases). Trimming removed 4 bases at V and 5 bases at J, with 16 bases between. Looked up from germline, CDR1 is SGHRS and CDR2 is YFSETQ. CDR3 length: 15 residues. In DNA form, the CDR3 reads TGCGCCAGCAGCACCTTACAGGGTAGTCAAAACATTCAGTACTTC. Its protein product is CASSTLQGSQNIQYF.

The genes are TRBV5-1 and TRBJ2-3, with D hard to call. Trimming cost V 0 bases and J 0 bases, with 11 bases left between them. Germline V gives CDR1 SGHRS, CDR2 YFSETQ. CDR3 length: 16 amino acids. The CDR3 here is CASSLDPPPSTDTQYF. Here the CDR3 DNA reads TGCGCCAGCAGCTTGGATCCACCGCCTAGCACAGATACGCAGTATTTT.

CDR3 region: CASSEVVGLGYNEQYF. The CDR3 DNA follows: TGTGCCAGCAGTGAAGTTGTGGGACTAGGATACAATGAGCAGTACTTC. This chain uses TRBV25-1 with TRBJ2-7, with 8 nucleotides matching TRBD2. J lost 7 bases, V lost 2 bases, and 13 bases had no gene match. Germline CDR1 is MGHDK and CDR2 is SYGVNS. The CDR3 covers 16 residues.

This clonotype was counted between two and nine times. The chain combines TRBV7-8 with TRBJ2-7, with D tentatively TRBD2 (6 bases). Germline V CDR1 and CDR2: SGHVS, FQNEAQ. The CDR3 loop spans 13 amino acids. Trimming stripped 5 bases from V and 6 bases from J, with 14 bases between. The CDR3 region is CASSLSGGVEQYF. The CDR3, as DNA: TGTGCCAGCAGCCTCAGTGGAGGGGTCGAGCAGTACTTC.

J is TRBJ2-7 and V is TRBV5-1, with 7 bases aligning to TRBD2. The V segment lost 0 bases and the J segment 0 bases; nucleotides outside the gene matches: 12. Germline V gene data show CDR1 as SGHRS and CDR2 as YFSETQ. The CDR3 has 18 amino acids. The CDR3 region is CASSLDTSGGAPSYEQYF. CDR3 coding DNA: TGCGCCAGCAGCTTGGACACGTCGGGAGGCGCCCCCTCCTACGAGCAGTACTTC.

The chain has TRBV14 and TRBJ1-1; D gene unclear. The V gene lost 0 bases and the J gene lost 1 base, with 9 bases spanning the gap. This CDR3 is 15 amino acids long. CDR1 SGHDN and CDR2 FVKESK come from the germline V gene. The CDR3 nucleotides are TGTGCCAGCAGCCAAGACCTCGTAAGGAACACTGAAGCTTTCTTT. This translates into CASSQDLVRNTEAFF.

The chain recombines TRBV7-9 with TRBJ2-7; no definite D call. From germline, CDR1 is SEHNR and CDR2 FQNEAQ (reference sequence). V dropped 0 bases and J dropped 7 bases, with 7 bases sitting between them. The CDR3 runs 12 residues. CDR3: CASSLARQEQYF. The CDR3 DNA sequence: TGTGCCAGCAGCTTAGCGCGTCAAGAGCAGTACTTC.

The rearrangement links TRBV6-2 or TRBV6-3 to TRBJ1-4; D is unclear. The CDR3 loop spans 13 amino acids. The germline V gene has CDR1 MNHEY and CDR2 SVGEGT. Trimming removed 7 bases at V and 2 bases at J, with 8 bases between. The CDR3 loop reads CASNYQTNEKLFF. The CDR3 DNA follows: TGTGCCAGCAACTATCAGACTAATGAAAAACTGTTTTTT.

V gene TRBV4-1 combines with J gene TRBJ2-7, with 12 bases fitting TRBD2. The CDR3 runs 20 residues. With V trimmed by 0 bases and J by 0 bases, 12 bases remained unmatched. Germline assignment: CDR1 MGHRA and CDR2 YSYEKL. DNA for the CDR3: TGCGCCAGCAGCCAAGATTTTTCGGGGAGGACTAGCGGGAACTCCTACGAGCAGTACTTC. It codes for CASSQDFSGRTSGNSYEQYF.

This clonotype was seen a few times. This chain connects TRBV5-1 to TRBJ1-2; D is possibly TRBD1 (5 bases). This CDR3 spans 15 amino acids. The germline V and J ends were trimmed by 3 bases and 8 bases, with 20 bases remaining between them. Germline CDR1 is SGHRS and CDR2 is YFSETQ. This CDR3 reads CASSWGDRPYAGYTF. As DNA, the CDR3 is TGCGCCAGCAGCTGGGGGGACCGACCGTATGCGGGCTACACCTTC.

This clonotype was picked up a small number of times. One junction end disagrees with the germline gene, perhaps due to a read error. The V gene is TRBV6-2 or TRBV6-3, the J gene TRBJ1-5, with 7 bases fitting TRBD1. The CDR3 has 15 amino acids. CDR1 and CDR2 from the germline V gene are MNHEY and SVGEGT. CDR3 coding DNA: TGTGCCGGCAGTTACCCGACAGGGCCTTTACAGCCCCAGCATTTT. It yields the protein CAGSYPTGPLQPQHF.

This chain uses TRBV7-2 with TRBJ1-1; TRBD1 might be the D (6 bases). Looked up from germline, CDR1 is SGHTA and CDR2 is FQGNSA. The CDR3 runs 15 residues. V gave up 1 base and J gave up 6 bases, with 15 bases separating them. CDR3 residues: CASSLVSGVRPEAFF. The CDR3 nucleotides read TGTGCCAGCAGCTTAGTCTCAGGGGTACGACCTGAAGCTTTCTTT.

The gene calls are TRBV7-8 and TRBJ2-1; D is unclear. Germline V gene data show CDR1 as SGHVS and CDR2 as FQNEAQ. Trimming removed 3 bases from V and 10 bases from J, with 16 bases in between. The length of the CDR3 is 14 residues. CDR3 nucleotides: TGTGCCAGCAGCTTTCGGTCAGAGTCCTACGAGCAGTTCTTC. Its translation is CASSFRSESYEQFF.

In the case of this clonotype: At one of its ends the junction is not consistent with the germline gene, which may arise from a read error. V gene TRBV18 combines with J gene TRBJ1-6, with no clear D. CDR3 length equals 15 residues. Germline lookup yields CDR1 KGHSH and CDR2 LQKENI. Here the CDR3 DNA reads TGTGCCAGCTCACCACTTCCACGTAGGGATTCGCCCCTCCACTTT. Translation gives CASSPLPRRDSPLHF.

A few counts support this clonotype. The chain employs TRBV20-1 and TRBJ2-3; tentative D call: TRBD2 (5 bases). Between the trimmed V and J ends, which lost 7 bases and 4 bases, there was a span of 12 bases. The CDR3 has 12 residues. The germline CDR1 and CDR2 sequences are DFQATT and SNEGSKA (reference sequence). In nucleotides, the CDR3 is TGCAGTGGGCTAAGCGGCCCAGATACGCAGTATTTT. This sequence encodes CSGLSGPDTQYF.

The gene calls are TRBV20-1 and TRBJ2-3; D may be TRBD2 (7 bases). CDR1 and CDR2 (germline): DFQATT, SNEGSKA (reference sequence). V dropped 2 bases and J dropped 2 bases, with 11 bases sitting between them. The length of the CDR3 is 14 residues. The CDR3 loop is CSARRGDYTDTQYF. The CDR3, as DNA: TGCAGTGCTAGAAGGGGGGACTACACAGATACGCAGTATTTT.

Concerning this clonotype itself: Given a much more abundant clone one base away, this may be a read error. This rearrangement joins TRBV20-1 to TRBJ2-7; 8 bases are a match to TRBD2. V lost 0 bases and J lost 7; bases outside the gene matches: 14. Germline assignment: CDR1 DFQATT and CDR2 SNEGSKA (reference sequence). This CDR3 contains 16 residues. In DNA form, the CDR3 reads TGCAGTGCTAGAGACCGGACTAGCAGGATCAGTGGGGAGCAGTACTTC. Translated: CSARDRTSRISGEQYF.

The chain has TRBV6-5 and TRBJ2-5; 7 nucleotides match TRBD2. V was clipped by 8 bases and J by 1 base; unmatched bases: 10. This CDR3 region has 15 residues. Looked up from germline, CDR1 is MNHEY and CDR2 is SVGAGI. The CDR3 DNA is TGTGCCAGCTGGGTAACAGGCGGGGGCCAAGAGACCCAGTACTTC. Its translation is CASWVTGGGQETQYF.

This clonotype was counted only a few times. The chain couples TRBV28 to TRBJ2-7; D possibly corresponds to TRBD1 (6 bases). The germline CDR1 and CDR2 sequences are MDHEN and SYDVKM. Trimming took off 9 bases at V and 0 bases at J, with 12 bases between the two ends. CDR3 length: 13 residues. CDR3: CASAGTYSYEQYF. The CDR3 DNA reads as TGTGCCAGTGCCGGGACATACTCCTACGAGCAGTACTTC.

This clonotype has a single count. The chain is built from TRBV20-1 and TRBJ2-3; either TRBD1 or TRBD2 may supply D (6 bases each). The CDR3 spans 15 residues. V was cut by 5 bases and J by 0 bases, with 15 bases left in between. Germline lookup yields CDR1 DFQATT and CDR2 SNEGSKA (reference sequence). In nucleotides, the CDR3 is TGCAGTGCTGCACGGGGGCGAGGGAGCACAGATACGCAGTATTTT. Its translation is CSAARGRGSTDTQYF.

This clonotype was found a few times. The chain uses TRBV20-1 and TRBJ1-6; 7 bases agree with TRBD1. In germline, CDR1 is DFQATT, CDR2 SNEGSKA (reference sequence). V was pared by 3 bases and J by 7 bases, with 6 bases of the junction left unmatched. This CDR3 is built from 14 residues. CDR3 protein: CSASEGAWNSPLHF. The CDR3 DNA reads as TGCAGTGCTAGTGAGGGGGCATGGAATTCACCCCTCCACTTT.